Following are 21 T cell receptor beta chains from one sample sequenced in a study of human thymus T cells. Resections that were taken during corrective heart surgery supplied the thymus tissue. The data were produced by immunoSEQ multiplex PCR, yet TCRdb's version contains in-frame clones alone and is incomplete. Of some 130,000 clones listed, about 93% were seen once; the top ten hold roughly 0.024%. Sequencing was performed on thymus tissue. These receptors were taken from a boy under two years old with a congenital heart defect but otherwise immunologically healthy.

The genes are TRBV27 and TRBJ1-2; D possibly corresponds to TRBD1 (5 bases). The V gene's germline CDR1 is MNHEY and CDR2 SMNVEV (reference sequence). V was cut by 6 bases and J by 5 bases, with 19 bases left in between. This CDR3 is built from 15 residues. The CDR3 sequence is CASSIHPRGKYGYTF. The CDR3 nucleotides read TGTGCCAGCAGCATACACCCCCGGGGGAAGTATGGCTACACCTTC.

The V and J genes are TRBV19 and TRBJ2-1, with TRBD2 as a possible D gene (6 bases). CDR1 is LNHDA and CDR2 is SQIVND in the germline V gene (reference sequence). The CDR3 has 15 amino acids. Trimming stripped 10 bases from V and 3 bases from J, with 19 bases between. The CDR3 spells CATSFSGAGYNEQFF. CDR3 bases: TGTGCCACGAGCTTTAGCGGTGCGGGCTACAATGAGCAGTTCTTC.

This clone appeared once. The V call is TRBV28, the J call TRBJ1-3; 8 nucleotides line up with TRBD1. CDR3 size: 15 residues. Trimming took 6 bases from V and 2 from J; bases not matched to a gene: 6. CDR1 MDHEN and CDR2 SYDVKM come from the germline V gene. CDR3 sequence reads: CASRKTGVPGNTIYF. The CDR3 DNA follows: TGTGCCAGCAGGAAGACAGGGGTTCCTGGAAACACCATATATTTT.

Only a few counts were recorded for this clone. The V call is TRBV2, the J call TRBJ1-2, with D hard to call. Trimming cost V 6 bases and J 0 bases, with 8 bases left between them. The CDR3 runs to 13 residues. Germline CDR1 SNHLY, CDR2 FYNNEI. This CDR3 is CASRRVANYGYTF. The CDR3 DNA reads TGTGCCAGCAGAAGGGTAGCTAACTATGGCTACACCTTC.

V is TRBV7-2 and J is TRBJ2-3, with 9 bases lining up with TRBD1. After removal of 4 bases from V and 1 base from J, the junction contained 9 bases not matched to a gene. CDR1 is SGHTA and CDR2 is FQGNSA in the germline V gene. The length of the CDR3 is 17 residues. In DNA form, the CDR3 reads TGTGCCAGCAGCTGGGACAGGGAATGGTACGGCACAGATACGCAGTATTTT. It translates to CASSWDREWYGTDTQYF.

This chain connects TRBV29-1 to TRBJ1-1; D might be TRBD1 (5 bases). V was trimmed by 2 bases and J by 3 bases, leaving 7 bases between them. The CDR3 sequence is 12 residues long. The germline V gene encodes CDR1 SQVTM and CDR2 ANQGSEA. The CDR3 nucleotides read TGCAGCGTTGAAATGGGGGACACTGAAGCTTTCTTT. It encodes CSVEMGDTEAFF.

CDR3 region: CASSQEVGGHPDTQYF. As DNA, the CDR3 is TGCGCCAGCAGCCAAGAGGTGGGGGGGCACCCAGATACGCAGTATTTT. The chain recombines TRBV4-3 with TRBJ2-3; D is possibly TRBD2 (7 bases). CDR1 and CDR2 from the germline V gene are LGHNA and YSLEER. This CDR3 contains 16 residues. Trimming shortened V by 0 bases and J by 4 bases, and 14 bases separated the two germline ends.

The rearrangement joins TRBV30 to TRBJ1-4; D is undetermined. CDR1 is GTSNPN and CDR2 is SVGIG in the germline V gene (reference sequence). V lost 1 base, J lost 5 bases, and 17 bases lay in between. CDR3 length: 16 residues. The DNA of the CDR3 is TGTGCCTGGAGTGGGGGTTTTGGGGAAAGGAATGAAAAACTGTTTTTT. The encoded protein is CAWSGGFGERNEKLFF.

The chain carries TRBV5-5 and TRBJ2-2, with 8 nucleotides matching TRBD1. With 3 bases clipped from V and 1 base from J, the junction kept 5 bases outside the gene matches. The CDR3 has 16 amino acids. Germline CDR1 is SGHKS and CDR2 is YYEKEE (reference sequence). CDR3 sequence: CASSSLTGVNTGELFF. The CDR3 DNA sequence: TGTGCCAGCAGCTCGTTGACAGGGGTGAACACCGGGGAGCTGTTTTTT.

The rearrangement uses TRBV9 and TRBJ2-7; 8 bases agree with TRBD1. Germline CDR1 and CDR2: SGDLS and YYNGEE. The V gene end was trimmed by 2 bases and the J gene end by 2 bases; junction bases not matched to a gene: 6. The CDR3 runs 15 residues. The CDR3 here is CASSVFPGQAYEQYF. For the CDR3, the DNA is TGTGCCAGCAGCGTCTTTCCGGGACAGGCCTACGAGCAGTACTTC.

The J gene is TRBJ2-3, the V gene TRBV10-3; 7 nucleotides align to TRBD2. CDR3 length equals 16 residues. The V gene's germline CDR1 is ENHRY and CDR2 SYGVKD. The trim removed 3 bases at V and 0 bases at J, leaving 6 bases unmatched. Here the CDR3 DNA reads TGTGCCATCAGTGAAAGAGCGGGGTATAGCACAGATACGCAGTATTTT. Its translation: CAISERAGYSTDTQYF.

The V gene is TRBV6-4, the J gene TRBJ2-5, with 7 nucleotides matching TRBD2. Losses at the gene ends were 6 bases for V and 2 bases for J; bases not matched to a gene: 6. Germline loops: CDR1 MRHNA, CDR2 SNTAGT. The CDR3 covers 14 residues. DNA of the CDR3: TGTGCCAGCAGGGCAGCGGGACTTCAAGAGACCCAGTACTTC. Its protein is CASRAAGLQETQYF.

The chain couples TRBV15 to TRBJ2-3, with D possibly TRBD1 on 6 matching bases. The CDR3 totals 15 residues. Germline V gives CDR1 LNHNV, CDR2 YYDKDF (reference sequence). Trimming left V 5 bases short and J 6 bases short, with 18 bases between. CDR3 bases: TGTGCCACCAGCCCCGGGACACCAGTGAGGGATACGCAGTATTTT. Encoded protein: CATSPGTPVRDTQYF.

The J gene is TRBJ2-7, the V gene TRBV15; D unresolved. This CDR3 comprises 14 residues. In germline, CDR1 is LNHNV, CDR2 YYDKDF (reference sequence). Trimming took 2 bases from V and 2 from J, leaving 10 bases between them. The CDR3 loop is CATSRSKPPYEQYF. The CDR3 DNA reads TGTGCCACCAGCAGATCTAAACCCCCCTACGAGCAGTACTTC.

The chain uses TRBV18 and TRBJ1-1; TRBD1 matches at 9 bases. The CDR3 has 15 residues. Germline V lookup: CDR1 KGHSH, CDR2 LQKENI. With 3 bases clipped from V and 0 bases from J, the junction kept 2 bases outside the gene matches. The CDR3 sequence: CASSPGQGLNTEAFF. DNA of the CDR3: TGTGCCAGCTCACCTGGACAGGGGCTGAACACTGAAGCTTTCTTT.

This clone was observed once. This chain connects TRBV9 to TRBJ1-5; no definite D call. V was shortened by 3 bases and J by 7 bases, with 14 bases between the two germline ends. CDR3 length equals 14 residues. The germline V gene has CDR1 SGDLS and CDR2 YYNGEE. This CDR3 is CASSAGPGGQPQHF. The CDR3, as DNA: TGTGCCAGCAGCGCCGGGCCCGGCGGGCAGCCCCAGCATTTT.

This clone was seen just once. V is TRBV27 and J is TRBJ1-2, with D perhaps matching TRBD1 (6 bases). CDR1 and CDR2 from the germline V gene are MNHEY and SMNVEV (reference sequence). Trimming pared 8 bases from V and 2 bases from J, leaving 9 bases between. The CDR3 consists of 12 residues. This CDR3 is CASSTGNYGYTF. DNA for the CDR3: TGTGCCAGCTCAACAGGGAACTATGGCTACACCTTC.

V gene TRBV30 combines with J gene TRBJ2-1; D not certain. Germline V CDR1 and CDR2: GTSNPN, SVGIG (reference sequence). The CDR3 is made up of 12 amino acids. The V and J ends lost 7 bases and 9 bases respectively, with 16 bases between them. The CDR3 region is CASPWDLGEQFF. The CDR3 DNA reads TGTGCCTCACCATGGGATTTGGGTGAGCAGTTCTTC.

The DNA of the CDR3 is TGTGCCAGCAGCCAAGATCCGCCCCTAGGGGACGAGCAGTACTTC. Translating it yields CASSQDPPLGDEQYF. The V gene is TRBV4-2, the J gene TRBJ2-5, with D tentatively TRBD1 (5 bases). Near its end, the DNA agrees better with TRBJ2-7, so the J call may be wrong. The CDR3 has 15 residues. Germline values: CDR1 LGHNA, CDR2 YNFKEQ.

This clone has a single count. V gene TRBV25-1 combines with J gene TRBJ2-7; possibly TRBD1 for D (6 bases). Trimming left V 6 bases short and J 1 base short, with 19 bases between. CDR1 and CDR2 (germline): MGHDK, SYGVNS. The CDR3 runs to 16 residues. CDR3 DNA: TGTGCCAGCAGCTGCTTAGACAGGCTCCATTCCTACGAGCAGTACTTC. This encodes CASSCLDRLHSYEQYF.

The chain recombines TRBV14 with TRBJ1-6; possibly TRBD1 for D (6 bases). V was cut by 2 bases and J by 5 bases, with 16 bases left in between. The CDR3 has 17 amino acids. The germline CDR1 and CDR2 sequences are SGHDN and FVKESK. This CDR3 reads CASSQPSGEGDNSPLHF. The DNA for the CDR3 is TGTGCCAGCAGCCAACCCTCTGGAGAGGGGGATAATTCACCCCTCCACTTT.